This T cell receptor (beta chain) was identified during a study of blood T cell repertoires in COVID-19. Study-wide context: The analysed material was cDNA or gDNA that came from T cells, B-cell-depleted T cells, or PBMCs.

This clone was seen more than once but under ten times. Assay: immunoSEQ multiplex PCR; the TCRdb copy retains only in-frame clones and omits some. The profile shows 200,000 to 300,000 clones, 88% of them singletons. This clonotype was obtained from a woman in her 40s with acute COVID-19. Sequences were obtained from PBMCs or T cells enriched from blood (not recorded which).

CDR3 in DNA: TGTGCCAGCAGCCCCGGGACTAGCGGGGTCTACGAGCAGTACTTC. Protein: CASSPGTSGVYEQYF. J is TRBJ2-7 and V is TRBV5-4; TRBD2 matches 13 bases. The CDR3 spans 15 residues. V shed 4 bases and J 3 bases; nucleotides not matched to a gene: 4. Germline CDR1 is SGHNT and CDR2 is YYREEE (reference sequence).